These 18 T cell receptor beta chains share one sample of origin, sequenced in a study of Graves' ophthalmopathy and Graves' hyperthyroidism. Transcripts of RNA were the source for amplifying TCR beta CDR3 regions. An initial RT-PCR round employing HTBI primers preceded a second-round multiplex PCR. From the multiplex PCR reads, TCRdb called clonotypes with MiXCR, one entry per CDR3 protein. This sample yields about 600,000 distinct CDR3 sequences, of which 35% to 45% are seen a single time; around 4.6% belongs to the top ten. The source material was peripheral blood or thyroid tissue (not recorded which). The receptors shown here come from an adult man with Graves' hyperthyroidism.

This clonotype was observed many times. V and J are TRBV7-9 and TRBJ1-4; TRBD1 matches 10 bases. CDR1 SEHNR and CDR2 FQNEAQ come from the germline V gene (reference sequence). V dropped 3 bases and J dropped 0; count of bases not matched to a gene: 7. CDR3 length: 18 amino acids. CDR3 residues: CASSFKDRGISTNEKLFF. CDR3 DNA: TGTGCCAGCAGCTTTAAGGACAGGGGGATTTCAACTAATGAAAAACTGTTTTTT.

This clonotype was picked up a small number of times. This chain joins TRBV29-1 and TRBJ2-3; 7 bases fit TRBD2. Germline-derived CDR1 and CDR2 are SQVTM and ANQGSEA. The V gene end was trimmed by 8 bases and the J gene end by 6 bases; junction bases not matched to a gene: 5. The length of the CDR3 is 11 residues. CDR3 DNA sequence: TGCAGCCTGGGGCGGGAGGATACGCAGTATTTT. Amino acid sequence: CSLGREDTQYF.

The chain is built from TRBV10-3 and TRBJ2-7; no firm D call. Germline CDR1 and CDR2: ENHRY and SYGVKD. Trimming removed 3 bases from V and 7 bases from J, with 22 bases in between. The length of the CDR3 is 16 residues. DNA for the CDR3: TGTGCCATCAGTGATCCCCGTTCGTCTTCCTACAATGAGCAGTACTTC. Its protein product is CAISDPRSSSYNEQYF.

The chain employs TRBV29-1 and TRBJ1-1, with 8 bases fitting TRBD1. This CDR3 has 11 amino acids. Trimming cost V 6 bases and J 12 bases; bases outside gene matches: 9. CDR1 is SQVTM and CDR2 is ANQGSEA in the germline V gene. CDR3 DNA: TGCAGCGTCTACGGACAGGGAGGGACTTTCTTT. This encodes CSVYGQGGTFF.

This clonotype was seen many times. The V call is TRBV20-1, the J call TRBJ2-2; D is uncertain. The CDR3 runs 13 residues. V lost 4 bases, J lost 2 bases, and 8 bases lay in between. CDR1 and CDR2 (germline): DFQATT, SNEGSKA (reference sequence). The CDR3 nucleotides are TGCAGTGCTATCCCCAGAAACACCGGGGAGCTGTTTTTT. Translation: CSAIPRNTGELFF.

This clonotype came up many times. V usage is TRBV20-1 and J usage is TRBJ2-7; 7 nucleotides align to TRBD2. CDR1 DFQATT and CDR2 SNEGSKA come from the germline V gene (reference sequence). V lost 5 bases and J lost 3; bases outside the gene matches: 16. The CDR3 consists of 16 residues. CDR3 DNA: TGCAGTGCTGGACGCGGGGGACCGACGTTAAACTACGAGCAGTACTTC. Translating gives CSAGRGGPTLNYEQYF.

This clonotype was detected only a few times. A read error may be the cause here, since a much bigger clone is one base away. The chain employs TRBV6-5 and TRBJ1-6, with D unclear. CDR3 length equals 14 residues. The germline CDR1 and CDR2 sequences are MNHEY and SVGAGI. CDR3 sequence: CASSWGTENSPFHF. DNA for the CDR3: TGTGCCAGCAGTTGGGGAACAGAAAATTCACCCTTCCACTTT.

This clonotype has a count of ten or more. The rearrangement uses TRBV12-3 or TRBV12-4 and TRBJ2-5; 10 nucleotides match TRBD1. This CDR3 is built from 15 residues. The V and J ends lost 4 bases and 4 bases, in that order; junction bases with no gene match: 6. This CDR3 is CASSSRDRGRETQYF. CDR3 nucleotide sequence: TGTGCCAGCAGTTCCCGGGACAGGGGAAGAGAGACCCAGTACTTC.

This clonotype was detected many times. Here the CDR3 DNA reads TGTGCCATCAGTGAGCCCGAAGGGACGAGCGATGGCTACACCTTC. Its protein is CAISEPEGTSDGYTF. The chain recombines TRBV10-3 with TRBJ1-2; D is perhaps TRBD1 (5 bases). CDR1 ENHRY and CDR2 SYGVKD come from the germline V gene. CDR3 length equals 15 residues. V lost 2 bases to trimming and J lost 6 bases, with 16 bases between them.

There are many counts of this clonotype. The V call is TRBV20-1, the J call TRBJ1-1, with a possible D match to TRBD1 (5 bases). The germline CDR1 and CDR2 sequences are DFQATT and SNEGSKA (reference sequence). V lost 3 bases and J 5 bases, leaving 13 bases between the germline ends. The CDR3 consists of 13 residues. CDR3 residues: CSASDLGVTEAFF. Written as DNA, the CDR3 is TGCAGTGCTAGCGACTTGGGGGTTACTGAAGCTTTCTTT.

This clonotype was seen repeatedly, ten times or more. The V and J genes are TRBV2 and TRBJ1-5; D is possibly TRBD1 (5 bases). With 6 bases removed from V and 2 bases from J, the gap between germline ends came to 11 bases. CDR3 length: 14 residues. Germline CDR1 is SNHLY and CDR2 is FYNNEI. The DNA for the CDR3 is TGTGCCAGCAGGGGGGGTGATGGCAATCAGCCCCAGCATTTT. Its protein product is CASRGGDGNQPQHF.

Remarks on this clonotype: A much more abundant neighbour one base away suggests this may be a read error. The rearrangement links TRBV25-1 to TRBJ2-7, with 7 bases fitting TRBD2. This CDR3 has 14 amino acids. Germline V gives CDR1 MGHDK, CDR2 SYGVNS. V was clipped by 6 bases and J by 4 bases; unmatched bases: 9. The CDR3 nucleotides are TGTGCCAGCAGGACTAGCAGGAGGGATTACGAGCAGTACTTC. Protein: CASRTSRRDYEQYF.

The CDR3 sequence: CATSGGLSRESNYGYTF. CDR3 DNA sequence: TGTGCCACCAGCGGCGGTTTAAGCAGGGAATCTAACTATGGCTACACCTTC. This chain links TRBV15 with TRBJ1-2, with D tentatively TRBD1 (5 bases). Germline lookup yields CDR1 LNHNV and CDR2 YYDKDF (reference sequence). V was cut by 5 bases and J by 0 bases, with 19 bases left in between. This CDR3 is built from 17 residues. The full variable domain, rest sourced from reference TRBV15 and TRBJ1-2, is DAMVIQNPRYQVTQFGKPVTLSCSQTLNHNVMYWYQQKSSQAPKLLFHYYDKDFNNEADTPDNFQSRRPNTSFCFLDIRSPGLGDTAMYLCATSGGLSRESNYGYTFGSGTRLTVV.

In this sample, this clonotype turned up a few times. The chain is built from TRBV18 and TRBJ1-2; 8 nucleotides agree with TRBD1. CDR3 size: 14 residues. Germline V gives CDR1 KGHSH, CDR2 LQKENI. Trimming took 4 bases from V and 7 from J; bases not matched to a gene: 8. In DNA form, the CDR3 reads TGTGCCAGCTCACGAAAACAGGGGGGTCCTGGCTACACCTTC. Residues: CASSRKQGGPGYTF.

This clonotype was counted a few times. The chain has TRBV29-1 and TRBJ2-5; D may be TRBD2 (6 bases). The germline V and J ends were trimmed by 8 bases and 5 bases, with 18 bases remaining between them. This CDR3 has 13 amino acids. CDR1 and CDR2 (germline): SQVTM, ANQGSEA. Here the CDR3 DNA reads TGCAGCTTGGGAGGAGGGGCCTGGGAGACCCAGTACTTC. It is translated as CSLGGGAWETQYF.

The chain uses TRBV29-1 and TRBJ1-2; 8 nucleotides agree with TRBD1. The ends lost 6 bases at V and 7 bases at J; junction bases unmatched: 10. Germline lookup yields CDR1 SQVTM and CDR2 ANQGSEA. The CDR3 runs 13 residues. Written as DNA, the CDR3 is TGCAGCGTGGGCGGACAGGGTCAGCGTGGCTACACCTTC. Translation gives CSVGGQGQRGYTF.

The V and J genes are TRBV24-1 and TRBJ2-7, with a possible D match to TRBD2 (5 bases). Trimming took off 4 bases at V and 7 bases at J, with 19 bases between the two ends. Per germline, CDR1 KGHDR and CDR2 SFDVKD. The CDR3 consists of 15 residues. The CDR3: CATSDGADSYNEQYF. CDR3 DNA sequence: TGTGCCACCAGTGACGGCGCGGACTCCTACAATGAGCAGTACTTC.

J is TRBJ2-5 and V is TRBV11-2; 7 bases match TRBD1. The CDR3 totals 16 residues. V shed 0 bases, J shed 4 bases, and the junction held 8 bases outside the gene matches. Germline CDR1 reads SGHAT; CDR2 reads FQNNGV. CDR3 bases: TGTGCCAGCAGCTTAGAGACAGGGAGCGGTTTAGAGACCCAGTACTTC. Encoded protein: CASSLETGSGLETQYF.